This TCR beta chain is from a study of T-cell memory formation after mild COVID-19 (dated by TCRdb to about 2021). Turning to the overall study: TCR sequence clusters from the two donors were largely donor specific. Longitudinal TCRalpha and TCRbeta repertoire sequencing tracked T-cell clones expanding and contracting after mild COVID-19 in two donors. Two young, previously healthy adult volunteers, one female and one male, were included in the cohort. Overall study outcomes, separate from this receptor: The detection of some responding clones in pre-infection memory suggests that pre-existing cross-reactive memory T cells joined the SARS-CoV-2 response. Clones that contracted from day 15 to 85 showed balanced CD4/CD8 phenotypes, whereas a second wave of clones that expanded from day 15 to 37 leaned towards CD4+. Whether the second-wave clones peaking on day 37 were SARS-CoV-2 specific was not confirmed. Contracting CD4+ clones were found mainly in CM and EM memory subsets, while CD8+ clones were enriched in EMRA. Only a couple of mild cases were covered by the study, and larger cohorts that include severe cases with pre-infection samples were considered necessary.

The sequencing machine was an Illumina NovaSeq 6000. TCRalpha and TCRbeta cDNA libraries were constructed by 5'RACE with constant-segment primers, with sample barcodes and unique molecular identifiers being introduced. RNA was extracted from every sample with Trizol reagent. Libraries were amplified in two PCR steps, with a second sample barcode and Illumina TruSeq adapters added in the second step. Sequencing of the libraries was done on an Illumina NovaSeq, producing 2 x 150 bp paired-end reads. Per the authors' processing: Reads were demultiplexed and collapsed into UMI-guided consensus sequences with migec v1.2.7. Using mixcr v2.1.11, the UMI consensuses were aligned to TRA and TRB V and J templates and assembled into clonotypes. A clonotype was counted as expanded or contracted only when both edgeR and NoisET called the clonotype significant, with the noise models trained on biological replicates. For edgeR calls, the cutoffs were a false discovery rate-adjusted p below 0.01 and a log2 fold-change threshold of 1. As an exploratory analysis of dynamics, max-normalized trajectories of the 1000 most abundant clonotypes were examined with PCA combined with hierarchical clustering. Separately sequenced CD4+ and CD8+ repertoires were used to assign a CD4 or CD8 phenotype to each responding clone. Using fastp trimming at Q25 and MiXCR clonotype assembly, TCRdb reanalyzed the public sequencing data and kept in-frame beta chains. Merged by CDR3 protein, the rows form single entries marked with the most common genes and DNA. These V and J calls rely on TCRdb rather than the paper's analysis. The sample table records roughly 380,000 distinct CDR3 sequences; 25% to 30% of these occur just once. The top ten clones comprise roughly 13% of the sample.

PBMCs were isolated by Ficoll-Paque density gradient centrifugation. Worth noting for this clonotype: There is no known antigen for this receptor. There are no base qualities to consult, and no much larger clone falls within one base.

V trim: 5 bases; J trim: 0 bases; unmatched bases: 7. The CDR3 starts with the cysteine, ends with the phenylalanine, and has 16 residues. The entry retains the CDR3 DNA only, 48 bases that are in frame from base 1. CDR1 and CDR2 (LNHNV, YYDKDF) derive from the germline V gene (reference sequence). This TCR derives from an adult woman who had mild COVID-19 (a few samples of this study predate the infection). The sample titles of this study are shuffled in the database, so cell type and time point are left out; the donor was told from shared clones. The chain couples TRBV15 to TRBJ2-1, and TRBD1 matches 7 of the central bases. Material: PBMCs or a T cell subset sorted from them (not recorded which). The DNA reads TGTGCCACCAGCGTGTACAGGGGTAGCTCCTACAATGAGCAGTTCTTC. This yields the protein CATSVYRGSSYNEQFF.